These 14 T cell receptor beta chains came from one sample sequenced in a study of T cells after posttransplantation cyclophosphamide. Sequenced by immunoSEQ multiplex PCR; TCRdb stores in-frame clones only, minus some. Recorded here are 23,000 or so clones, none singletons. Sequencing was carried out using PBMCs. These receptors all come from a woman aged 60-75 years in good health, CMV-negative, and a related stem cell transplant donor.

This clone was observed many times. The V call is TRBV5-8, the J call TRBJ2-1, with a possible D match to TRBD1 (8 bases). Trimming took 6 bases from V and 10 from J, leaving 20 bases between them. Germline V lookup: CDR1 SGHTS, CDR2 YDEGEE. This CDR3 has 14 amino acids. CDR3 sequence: CASIRGLADREQFF. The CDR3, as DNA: TGTGCCAGCATCAGGGGGCTAGCGGACCGGGAGCAGTTCTTC.

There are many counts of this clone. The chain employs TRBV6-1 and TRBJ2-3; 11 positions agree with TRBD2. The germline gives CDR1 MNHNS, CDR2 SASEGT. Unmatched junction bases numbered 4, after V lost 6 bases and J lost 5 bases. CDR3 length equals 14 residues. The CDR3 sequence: CASRLAGAIDTQYF. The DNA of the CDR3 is TGTGCCAGCAGACTAGCGGGAGCGATAGATACGCAGTATTTT.

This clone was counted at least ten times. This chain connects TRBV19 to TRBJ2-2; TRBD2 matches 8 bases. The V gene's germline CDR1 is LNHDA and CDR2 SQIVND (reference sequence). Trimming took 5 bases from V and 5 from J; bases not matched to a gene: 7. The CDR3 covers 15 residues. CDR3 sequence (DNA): TGTGCCAGTAGTCTTCCCTTAGCGGGGACCGGGGAGCTGTTTTTT. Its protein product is CASSLPLAGTGELFF.

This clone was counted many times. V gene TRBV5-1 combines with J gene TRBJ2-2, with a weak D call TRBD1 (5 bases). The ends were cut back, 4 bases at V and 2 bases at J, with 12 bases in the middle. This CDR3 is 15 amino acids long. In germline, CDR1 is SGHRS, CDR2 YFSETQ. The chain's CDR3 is CASSQQGLNTGELFF. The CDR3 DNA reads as TGCGCCAGCAGCCAGCAGGGCCTAAACACCGGGGAGCTGTTTTTT.

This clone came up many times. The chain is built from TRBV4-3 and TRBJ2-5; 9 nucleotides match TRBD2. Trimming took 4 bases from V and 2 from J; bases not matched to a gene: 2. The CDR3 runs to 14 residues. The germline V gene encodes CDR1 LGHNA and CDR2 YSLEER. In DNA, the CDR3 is TGCGCCAGCAGCCTGGGACTAGCACAAGAGACCCAGTACTTC. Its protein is CASSLGLAQETQYF.

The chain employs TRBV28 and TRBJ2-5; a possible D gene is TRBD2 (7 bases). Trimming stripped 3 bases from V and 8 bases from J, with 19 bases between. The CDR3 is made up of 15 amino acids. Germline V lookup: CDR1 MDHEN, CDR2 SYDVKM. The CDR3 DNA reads TGTGCCAGCAGTTTTCTTGTGAGGACAGCGGGAACCCAGTACTTC. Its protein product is CASSFLVRTAGTQYF. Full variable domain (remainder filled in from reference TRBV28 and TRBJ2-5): DVKVTQSSRYLVKRTGEKVFLECVQDMDHENMFWYRQDPGLGLRLIYFSYDVKMKEKGDIPEGYSVSREKKERFSLILESASTNQTSMYLCASSFLVRTAGTQYFGPGTRLLVL.

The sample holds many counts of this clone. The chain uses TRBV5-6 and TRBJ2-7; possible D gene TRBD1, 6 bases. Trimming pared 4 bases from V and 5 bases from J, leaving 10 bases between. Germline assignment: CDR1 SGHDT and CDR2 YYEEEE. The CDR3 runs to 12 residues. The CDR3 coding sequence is TGTGCCAGCAGCATTGGACAGAACGAGCAGTACTTC. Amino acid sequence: CASSIGQNEQYF.

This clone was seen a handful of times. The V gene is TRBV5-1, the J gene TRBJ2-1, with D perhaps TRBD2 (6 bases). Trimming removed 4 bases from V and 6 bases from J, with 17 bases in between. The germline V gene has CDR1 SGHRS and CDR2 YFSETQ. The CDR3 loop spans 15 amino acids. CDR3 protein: CASSRDFFSPNEQFF. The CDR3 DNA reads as TGCGCCAGCAGCCGGGACTTTTTTTCCCCCAATGAGCAGTTCTTC. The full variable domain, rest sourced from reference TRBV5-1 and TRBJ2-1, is KAGVTQTPRYLIKTRGQQVTLSCSPISGHRSVSWYQQTPGQGLQFLFEYFSETQRNKGNFPGRFSGRQFSNSRSEMNVSTLELGDSALYLCASSRDFFSPNEQFFGPGTRLTVL.

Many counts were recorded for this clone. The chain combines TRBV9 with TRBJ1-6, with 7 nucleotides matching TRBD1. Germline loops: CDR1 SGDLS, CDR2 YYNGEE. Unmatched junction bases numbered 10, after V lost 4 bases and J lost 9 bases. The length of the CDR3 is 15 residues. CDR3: CASSPGGEASSPLHF. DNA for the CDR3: TGTGCCAGCAGCCCAGGGGGAGAAGCTAGTTCACCCCTCCACTTT.

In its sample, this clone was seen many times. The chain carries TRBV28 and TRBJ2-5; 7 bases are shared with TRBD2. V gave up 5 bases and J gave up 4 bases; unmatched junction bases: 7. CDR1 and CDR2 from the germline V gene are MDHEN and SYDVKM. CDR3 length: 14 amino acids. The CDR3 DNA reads TGTGCCAGCAGTCCACTAACGGGGGGAGAGACCCAGTACTTC. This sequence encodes CASSPLTGGETQYF.

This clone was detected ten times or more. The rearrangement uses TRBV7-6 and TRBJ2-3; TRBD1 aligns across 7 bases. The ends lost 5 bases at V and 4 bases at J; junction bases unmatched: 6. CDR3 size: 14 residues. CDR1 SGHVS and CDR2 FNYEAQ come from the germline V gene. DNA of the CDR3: TGTGCCAGCAGCCCGCGACAGGGCCCAGATACGCAGTATTTT. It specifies CASSPRQGPDTQYF.

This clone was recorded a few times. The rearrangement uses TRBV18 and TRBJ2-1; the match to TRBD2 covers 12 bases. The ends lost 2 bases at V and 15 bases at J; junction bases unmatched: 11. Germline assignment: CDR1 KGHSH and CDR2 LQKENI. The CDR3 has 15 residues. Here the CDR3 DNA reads TGTGCCAGCTCACCAAGGACTAGCGGGGCTATTCCGTGGTTCTTC. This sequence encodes CASSPRTSGAIPWFF. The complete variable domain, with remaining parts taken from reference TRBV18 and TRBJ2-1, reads NAGVMQNPRHLVRRRGQEARLRCSPMKGHSHVYWYRQLPEEGLKFMVYLQKENIIDESGMPKERFSAEFPKEGPSILRIQQVVRGDSAAYFCASSPRTSGAIPWFFGPGTRLTVL.

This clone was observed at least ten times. CDR3 DNA: TGTGCCAGCAGCCCCGTCGGTTTCGGGAGGGCCTTTTGGTACAATGAGCAGTTCTTC. Its protein product is CASSPVGFGRAFWYNEQFF. V and J are TRBV11-1 and TRBJ2-1; 8 nucleotides agree with TRBD2. CDR1 and CDR2 (germline): SGHAT, FQDESV (reference sequence). CDR3 size: 19 residues. V lost 5 bases to trimming and J lost 4 bases; unmatched junction nucleotides: 19.

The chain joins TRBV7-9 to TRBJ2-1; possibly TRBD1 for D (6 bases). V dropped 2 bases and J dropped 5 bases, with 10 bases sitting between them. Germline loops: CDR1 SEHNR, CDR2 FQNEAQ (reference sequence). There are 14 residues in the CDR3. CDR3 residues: CASSLRDTDNEQFF. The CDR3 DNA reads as TGTGCCAGCAGCTTACGGGACACTGACAATGAGCAGTTCTTC.